These 11 T cell receptor beta chains came from one sample sequenced in a study of vaccination and CD4 T cells after COVID-19. The antigens for these receptors are not known. Sequencing of DNA taken from cultured CD4+ T cells relied on the Oncomine TCR Beta short-read assay. In TCRdb, the PCR reads were re-called with MiXCR into one record per CDR3 protein. The sample has about 16,000 distinct CDR3 sequences; almost 50% are singletons. Treatment defined: approximately 9-day PBMC culture with coronavirus spike peptide pools or control peptides (ViraFEST assay). This specimen was cultured CD4+ T cells from blood, taken after SARS-CoV-2 vaccination. The receptor source for this set is a human donor with COVID-19.

A note on this clonotype: The germline gene is not matched at one end of the junction; a read error may be the cause. The rearrangement uses TRBV6-5 and TRBJ2-3, with 9 nucleotides matching TRBD2. Germline-derived CDR1 and CDR2 are MNHEY and SVGAGI. The CDR3 spans 15 residues. As DNA, the CDR3 is TGTGCCAGCAGTTTTACTAGCGGGTATACAGATACGCTGTATTTT. Its protein is CASSFTSGYTDTLYF.

V and J are TRBV6-1 and TRBJ2-1; D assignment may be TRBD1 or TRBD2 (5 bases each). Germline V lookup: CDR1 MNHNS, CDR2 SASEGT. The CDR3 extends over 15 amino acids. Trimming cost V 2 bases and J 8 bases, with 16 bases left between them. DNA of the CDR3: TGTGCCAGCAGTGAACTAGGGACGACCGTTGATGAGCAGTTCTTC. Protein: CASSELGTTVDEQFF.

The chain links TRBV7-2 to TRBJ1-4; 10 nucleotides match TRBD1. Germline V gene sequence: CDR1 SGHTA, CDR2 FQGNSA. J was trimmed by 7 bases and V by 4 bases; bases with no gene match: 3. The CDR3 runs 14 residues. The CDR3 spells CASSSRTGGEKLFF. CDR3 nucleotide sequence: TGTGCCAGCAGCTCCCGGACAGGGGGTGAAAAACTGTTTTTT.

This clonotype was seen only a few times. The chain uses TRBV6-5 and TRBJ1-5; no clear D. The CDR3 length is 12 residues. V lost 2 bases and J lost 6, with 5 bases in between. Germline V gives CDR1 MNHEY, CDR2 SVGAGI. The CDR3 region is CASSYELQPQHF. CDR3 bases: TGTGCCAGCAGTTACGAGCTTCAGCCCCAGCATTTT.

This clonotype showed up just once. The chain employs TRBV20-1 and TRBJ2-7; 9 nucleotides align to TRBD2. The V and J ends lost 4 bases and 5 bases, in that order; junction bases with no gene match: 0. The CDR3 contains 11 residues. CDR1 is DFQATT and CDR2 is SNEGSKA in the germline V gene (reference sequence). Here the CDR3 reads CSATSGDEQYF. The CDR3 DNA is TGCAGTGCTACTAGCGGGGACGAGCAGTACTTC.

This clonotype has more than one count but fewer than ten. The V call is TRBV6-1, the J call TRBJ1-5; tentative D call: TRBD1 (6 bases). CDR3 size: 13 residues. The V end lost 5 bases, the J end lost 4 bases, and 9 bases lay between the germline ends. Germline assignment: CDR1 MNHNS and CDR2 SASEGT. The CDR3 nucleotides are TGTGCCAGCAGTACAGGGTTGAATCAGCCCCAGCATTTT. It encodes CASSTGLNQPQHF.

This clonotype was counted only a few times. V usage is TRBV11-2 and J usage is TRBJ2-5; D is possibly TRBD2 (5 bases). Trimming cost V 8 bases and J 5 bases, with 12 bases left between them. The CDR3 is 12 amino acids. The germline gives CDR1 SGHAT, CDR2 FQNNGV. This CDR3 is CASGSTMETQYF. In DNA form, the CDR3 reads TGTGCCAGCGGGAGTACCATGGAGACCCAGTACTTC.

This clonotype was observed a few times. This rearrangement joins TRBV7-8 to TRBJ2-3, with TRBD2 matching 7 bases. With V trimmed by 5 bases and J by 4 bases, 9 bases remained unmatched. This CDR3 is 15 amino acids long. Germline CDR1 reads SGHVS; CDR2 reads FQNEAQ. As DNA, the CDR3 is TGTGCCAGCAGCCCCAGCGGGGCAGGGTCAGATACGCAGTATTTT. As protein: CASSPSGAGSDTQYF.

This chain joins TRBV7-9 and TRBJ1-2; TRBD1 matches at 8 bases. CDR3 length: 15 residues. The V gene end was trimmed by 0 bases and the J gene end by 4 bases; junction bases not matched to a gene: 4. Germline V CDR1 and CDR2: SEHNR, FQNEAQ (reference sequence). CDR3 residues: CASSLATGGGYGYTF. CDR3 DNA: TGTGCCAGCAGCTTAGCTACAGGGGGAGGCTATGGCTACACCTTC. Drawing the rest from reference TRBV7-9 and TRBJ1-2, the complete variable domain is DTGVSQNPRHKITKRGQNVTFRCDPISEHNRLYWYRQTLGQGPEFLTYFQNEAQLEKSRLLSDRFSAERPKGSFSTLEIQRTEQGDSAMYLCASSLATGGGYGYTFGSGTRLTVV.

This clonotype was detected only once. This rearrangement joins TRBV2 to TRBJ2-5; D ambiguous. This CDR3 comprises 13 residues. V shed 6 bases and J shed 7 bases, with 15 bases lying between them. The germline V gene encodes CDR1 SNHLY and CDR2 FYNNEI. The CDR3 nucleotides are TGTGCCAGCAGAACCGACTCCCTTTTGACCCAGTACTTC. This codes for CASRTDSLLTQYF. Drawing the rest from reference TRBV2 and TRBJ2-5, the complete variable domain is EPEVTQTPSHQVTQMGQEVILRCVPISNHLYFYWYRQILGQKVEFLVSFYNNEISEKSEIFDDQFSVERPDGSNFTLKIRSTKLEDSAMYFCASRTDSLLTQYFGPGTRLLVL.

The chain has TRBV10-3 and TRBJ2-5, with D uncertain. V was cut by 4 bases and J by 1 base, with 10 bases left in between. The CDR3 totals 14 residues. The V gene's germline CDR1 is ENHRY and CDR2 SYGVKD. CDR3 nucleotides: TGTGCCATCAGTGGGATGGGCCCCCAAGAGACCCAGTACTTC. This translates into CAISGMGPQETQYF.